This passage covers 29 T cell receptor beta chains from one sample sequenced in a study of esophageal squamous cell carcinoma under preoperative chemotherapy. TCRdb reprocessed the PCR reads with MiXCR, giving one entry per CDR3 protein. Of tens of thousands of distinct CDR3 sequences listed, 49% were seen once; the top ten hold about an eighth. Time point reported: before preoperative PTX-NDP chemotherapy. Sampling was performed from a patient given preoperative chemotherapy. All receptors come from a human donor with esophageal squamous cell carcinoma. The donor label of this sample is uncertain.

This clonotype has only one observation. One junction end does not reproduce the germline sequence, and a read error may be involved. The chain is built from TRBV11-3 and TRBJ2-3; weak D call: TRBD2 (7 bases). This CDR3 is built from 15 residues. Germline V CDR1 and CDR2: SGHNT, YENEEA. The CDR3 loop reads CGGGLGGRVPDTQYF. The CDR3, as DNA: TGTGGCGGGGGCCTCGGGGGACGAGTCCCAGATACGCAGTACTTT.

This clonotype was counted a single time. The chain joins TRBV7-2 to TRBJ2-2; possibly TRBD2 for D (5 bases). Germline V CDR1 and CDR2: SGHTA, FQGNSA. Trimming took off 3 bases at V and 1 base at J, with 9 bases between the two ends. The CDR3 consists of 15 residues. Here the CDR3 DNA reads TGTGCCAGCAGCTTGGACTCTCAGAACACCGGGGAGCTGTTTTTT. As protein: CASSLDSQNTGELFF.

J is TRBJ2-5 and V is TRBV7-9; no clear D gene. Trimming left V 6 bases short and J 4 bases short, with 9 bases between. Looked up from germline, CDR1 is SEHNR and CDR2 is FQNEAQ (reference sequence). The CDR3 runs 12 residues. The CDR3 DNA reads TGTGCCAGCAGGGGGAATGGAGAGACCCAGTACTTC. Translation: CASRGNGETQYF.

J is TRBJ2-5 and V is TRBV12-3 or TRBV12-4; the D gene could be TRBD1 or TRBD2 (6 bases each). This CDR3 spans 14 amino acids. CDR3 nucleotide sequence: TGTGCGGGTACCGGGGGCGGTGACCAAGAGACCCAGTACTTC. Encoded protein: CAGTGGGDQETQYF.

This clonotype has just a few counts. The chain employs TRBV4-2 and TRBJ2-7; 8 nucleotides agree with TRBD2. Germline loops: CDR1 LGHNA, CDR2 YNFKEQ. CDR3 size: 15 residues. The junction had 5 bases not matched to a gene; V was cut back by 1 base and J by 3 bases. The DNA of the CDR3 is TGTGCCAGCAGCCAAGGGGTAGCGGGAAACTACGAGCAGTACTTC. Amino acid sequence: CASSQGVAGNYEQYF.

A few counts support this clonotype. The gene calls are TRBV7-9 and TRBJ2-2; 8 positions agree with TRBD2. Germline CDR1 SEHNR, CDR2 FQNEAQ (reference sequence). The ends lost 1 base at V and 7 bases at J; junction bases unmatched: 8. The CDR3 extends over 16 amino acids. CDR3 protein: CASSLGAGATGGELFF. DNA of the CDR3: TGTGCCAGCAGCTTAGGAGCGGGAGCGACGGGCGGGGAGCTGTTTTTT.

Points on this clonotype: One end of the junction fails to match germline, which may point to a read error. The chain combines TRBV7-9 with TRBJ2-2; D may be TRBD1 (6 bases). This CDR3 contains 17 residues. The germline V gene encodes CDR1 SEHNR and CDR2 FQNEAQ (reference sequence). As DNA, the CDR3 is TGTGCCAGCAGTCAGGGCGGCCGGGCTGTGAGCACAGGGAAGCTGTATTTT. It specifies CASSQGGRAVSTGKLYF.

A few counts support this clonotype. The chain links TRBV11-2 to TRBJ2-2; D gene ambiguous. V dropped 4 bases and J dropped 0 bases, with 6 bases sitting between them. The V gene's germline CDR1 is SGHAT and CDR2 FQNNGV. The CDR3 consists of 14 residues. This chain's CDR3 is CASSSRPNTGELFF. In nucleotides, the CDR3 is TGTGCCAGCAGCTCCCGGCCGAACACCGGGGAGCTGTTTTTT.

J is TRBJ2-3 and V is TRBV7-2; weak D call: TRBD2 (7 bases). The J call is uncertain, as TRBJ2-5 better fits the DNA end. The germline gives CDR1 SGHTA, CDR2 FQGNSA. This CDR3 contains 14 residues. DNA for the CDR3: TGTGCGGGCGGCGGGGGCGGGGGCCCAGATACCCAGTACTTC. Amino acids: CAGGGGGGPDTQYF.

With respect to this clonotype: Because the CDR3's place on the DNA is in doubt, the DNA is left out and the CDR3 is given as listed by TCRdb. CDR3 sequence reads: CASSPRTGVASGAYVLTF. The chain joins TRBV7-8 to TRBJ2-1; the listed D gene, TRBD1, was not tested against the DNA. CDR1 and CDR2 (germline): SGHVS, FQNEAQ. The CDR3 spans 18 amino acids, including both terminal residues.

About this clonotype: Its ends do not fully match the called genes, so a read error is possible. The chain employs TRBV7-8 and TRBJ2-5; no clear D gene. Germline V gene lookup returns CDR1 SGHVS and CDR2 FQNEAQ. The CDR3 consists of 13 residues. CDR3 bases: TGTGCCAGCAGCTTAACCGTGCCGGCGACCCAGCTCTTC. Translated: CASSLTVPATQLF.

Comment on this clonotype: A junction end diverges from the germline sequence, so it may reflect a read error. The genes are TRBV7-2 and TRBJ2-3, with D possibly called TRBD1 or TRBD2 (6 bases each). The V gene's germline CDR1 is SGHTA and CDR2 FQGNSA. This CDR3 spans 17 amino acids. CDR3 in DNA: TGTGCCAGCAGCAAGGGGATAGGGGGTCGGGAGAAAGATACGCAGTATTTC. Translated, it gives CASSKGIGGREKDTQYF. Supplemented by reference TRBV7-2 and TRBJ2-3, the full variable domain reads GAGVSQSPSNKVTEKGKDVELRCDPISGHTALYWYRQSLGQGLEFLIYFQGNSAPDKSGLPSDRFSAERTGGSVSTLTIQRTQQEDSAVYLCASSKGIGGREKDTQYFGPGTRLTVL.

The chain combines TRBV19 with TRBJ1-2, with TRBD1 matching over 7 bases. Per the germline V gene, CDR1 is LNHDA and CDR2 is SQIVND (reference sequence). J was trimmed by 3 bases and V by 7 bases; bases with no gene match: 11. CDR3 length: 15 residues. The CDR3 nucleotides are TGTGCCAGTATTACGAACCGGGACAGTCACTATGGCTACACCTTC. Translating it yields CASITNRDSHYGYTF.

The CDR3 bases are TGTGCCAGTAGACCCGGGGCCTACGAGCAGTACTTC. Its translation: CASRPGAYEQYF. This sequence joins TRBV6-1 and TRBJ2-1; D is perhaps TRBD2 (5 bases). The end of the DNA fits TRBJ2-7 better, so the J call may be wrong. The length of the CDR3 is 12 residues. Germline CDR1 MNHNS, CDR2 SASEGT.

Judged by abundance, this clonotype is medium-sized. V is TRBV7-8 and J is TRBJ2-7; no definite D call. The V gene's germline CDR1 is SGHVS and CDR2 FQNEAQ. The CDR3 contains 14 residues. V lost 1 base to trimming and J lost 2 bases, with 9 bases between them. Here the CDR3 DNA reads TGTGCCAGCAGCTTAGAAGGCTCGCCCTACGAGCAGTACTTC. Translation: CASSLEGSPYEQYF.

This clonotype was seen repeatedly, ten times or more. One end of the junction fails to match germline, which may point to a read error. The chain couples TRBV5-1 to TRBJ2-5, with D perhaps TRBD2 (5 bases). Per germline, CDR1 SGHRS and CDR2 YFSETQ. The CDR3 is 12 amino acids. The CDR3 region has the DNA TGTGCCAGCAGCCTAGCCGGAGAGACCCAGTACTTC. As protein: CASSLAGETQYF.

Here the CDR3 reads CASSFDGQPETQYF. In nucleotides, the CDR3 is TGTGCCAGCAGCTTTGACGGGCAGCCAGAGACCCAGTACTTC. The chain employs TRBV7-6 and TRBJ2-5, with no clear D. V was pared by 3 bases and J by 4 bases, with 12 bases between. CDR3 length: 14 amino acids. CDR1 and CDR2 (germline): SGHVS, FNYEAQ.

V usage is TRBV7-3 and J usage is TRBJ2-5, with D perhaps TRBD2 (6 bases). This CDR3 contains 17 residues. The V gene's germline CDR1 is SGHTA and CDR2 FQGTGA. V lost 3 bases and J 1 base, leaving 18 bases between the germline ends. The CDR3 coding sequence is TGTGCCAGCAGCTTGATACCCGGGGGAGGTATCCAAGAGACCCAGTACTTC. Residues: CASSLIPGGGIQETQYF. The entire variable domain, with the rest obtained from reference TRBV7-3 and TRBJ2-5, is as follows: GAGVSQTPSNKVTEKGKYVELRCDPISGHTALYWYRQSLGQGPEFLIYFQGTGAADDSGLPNDRFFAVRPEGSVSTLKIQRTERGDSAVYLCASSLIPGGGIQETQYFGPGTRLLVL.

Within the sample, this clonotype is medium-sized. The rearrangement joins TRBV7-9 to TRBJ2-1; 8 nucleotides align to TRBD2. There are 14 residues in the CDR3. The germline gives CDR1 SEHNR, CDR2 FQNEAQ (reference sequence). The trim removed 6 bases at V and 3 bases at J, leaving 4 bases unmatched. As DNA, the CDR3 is TGTGCCAGCAGTAGAGCGGGAGACTACAATGAGCAGTTCTTC. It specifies CASSRAGDYNEQFF.

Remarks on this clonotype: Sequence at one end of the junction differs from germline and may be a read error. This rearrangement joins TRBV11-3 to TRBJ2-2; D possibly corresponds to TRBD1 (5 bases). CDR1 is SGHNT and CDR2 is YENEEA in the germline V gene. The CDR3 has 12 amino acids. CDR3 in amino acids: CPSSFRTGALFF. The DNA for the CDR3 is TGCCCCAGCAGCTTTCGCACAGGTGCGCTGTTTTTT.

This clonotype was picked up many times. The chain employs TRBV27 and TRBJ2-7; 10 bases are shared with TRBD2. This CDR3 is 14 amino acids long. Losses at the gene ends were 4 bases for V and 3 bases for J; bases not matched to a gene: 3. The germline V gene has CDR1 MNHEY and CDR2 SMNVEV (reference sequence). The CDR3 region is CASSWTSGGYEQYF. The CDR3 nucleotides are TGTGCCAGCAGTTGGACTAGCGGAGGCTACGAGCAGTACTTC.

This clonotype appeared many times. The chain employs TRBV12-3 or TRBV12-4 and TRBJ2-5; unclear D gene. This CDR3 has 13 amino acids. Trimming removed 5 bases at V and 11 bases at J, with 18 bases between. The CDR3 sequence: CASSVGPGNEQYF. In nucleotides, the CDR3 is TGTGCCAGCAGTGTCGGGCCCGGCAATGAGCAGTACTTC.

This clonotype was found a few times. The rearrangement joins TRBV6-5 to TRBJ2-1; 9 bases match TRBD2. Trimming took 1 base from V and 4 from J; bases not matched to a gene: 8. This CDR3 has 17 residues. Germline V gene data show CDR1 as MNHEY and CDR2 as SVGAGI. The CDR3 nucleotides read TGTGCCAGCAGTTACTGGCGCTCAGCGGGAGGATACAATGAGCAGTTCTTC. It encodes CASSYWRSAGGYNEQFF.

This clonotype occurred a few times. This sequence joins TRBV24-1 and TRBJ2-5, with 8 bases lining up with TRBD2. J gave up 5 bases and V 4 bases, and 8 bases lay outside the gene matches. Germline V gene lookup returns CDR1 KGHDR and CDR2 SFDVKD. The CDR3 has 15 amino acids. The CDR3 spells CATSDPSGGGETQYF. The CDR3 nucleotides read TGTGCCACCAGTGACCCGTCGGGGGGGGGGGAGACCCAGTACTTC.

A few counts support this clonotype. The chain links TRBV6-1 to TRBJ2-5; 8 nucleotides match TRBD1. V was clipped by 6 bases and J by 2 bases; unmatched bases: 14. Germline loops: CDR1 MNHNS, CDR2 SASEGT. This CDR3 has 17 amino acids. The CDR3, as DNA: TGTGCCAGCAGACCAAGCCTGACAGGGGTCGGGCAAGAGACCCAGTACTTC. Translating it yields CASRPSLTGVGQETQYF.

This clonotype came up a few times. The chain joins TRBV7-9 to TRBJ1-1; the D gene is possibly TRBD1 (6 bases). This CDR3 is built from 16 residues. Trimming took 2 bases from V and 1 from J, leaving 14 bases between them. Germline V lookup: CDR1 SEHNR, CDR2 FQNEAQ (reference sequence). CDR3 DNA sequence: TGTGCCAGCAGCTTACCGGGTGGACAGACGAACACTGAAGCTTTCTTT. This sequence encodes CASSLPGGQTNTEAFF.

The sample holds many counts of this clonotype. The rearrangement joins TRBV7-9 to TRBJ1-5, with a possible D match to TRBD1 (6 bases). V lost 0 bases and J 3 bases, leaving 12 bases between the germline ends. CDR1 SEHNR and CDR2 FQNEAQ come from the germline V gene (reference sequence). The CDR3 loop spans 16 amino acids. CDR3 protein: CASSLASGAPNQPQHF. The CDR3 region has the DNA TGTGCCAGCAGCTTAGCCTCAGGGGCCCCCAATCAGCCCCAGCATTTT. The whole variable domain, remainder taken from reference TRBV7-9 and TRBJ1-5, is DTGVSQNPRHKITKRGQNVTFRCDPISEHNRLYWYRQTLGQGPEFLTYFQNEAQLEKSRLLSDRFSAERPKGSFSTLEIQRTEQGDSAMYLCASSLASGAPNQPQHFGDGTRLSIL.

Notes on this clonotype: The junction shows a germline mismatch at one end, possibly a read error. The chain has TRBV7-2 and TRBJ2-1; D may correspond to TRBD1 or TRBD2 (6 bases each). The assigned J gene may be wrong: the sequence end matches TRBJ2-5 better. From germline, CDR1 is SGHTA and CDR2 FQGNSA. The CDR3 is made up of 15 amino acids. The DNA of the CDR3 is TGTGCCGGGGGTATCGGGGGCCGTGACCAAGACACCCAGTACTTC. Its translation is CAGGIGGRDQDTQYF.

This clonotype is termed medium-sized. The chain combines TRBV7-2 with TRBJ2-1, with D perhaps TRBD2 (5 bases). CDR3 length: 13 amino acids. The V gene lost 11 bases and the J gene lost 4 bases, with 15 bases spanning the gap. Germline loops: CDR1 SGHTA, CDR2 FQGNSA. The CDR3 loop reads CALVGEPYNEQFF. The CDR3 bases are TGTGCCCTCGTGGGAGAACCTTACAATGAGCAGTTCTTC.